These 12 T cell receptor beta chains came from one sample sequenced in a study of T-cell memory formation after mild COVID-19. TCRdb ran MiXCR on the 5' RACE reads and lists one entry per CDR3 protein. The data show about 470,000 distinct CDR3 sequences, 15% to 20% seen once. Material: PBMCs or a T cell subset sorted from them (not recorded which). The receptor set was obtained from an adult woman who had mild COVID-19 (a few samples of this study predate the infection). Cell type and time point are not known.

In this sample, this clonotype turned up a few times. This sequence joins TRBV12-5 and TRBJ1-5; D call uncertain. Between the trimmed V and J ends, which lost 1 base and 4 bases, there was a span of 5 bases. This CDR3 contains 13 residues. CDR1 and CDR2 from the germline V gene are LGHNT and FRNRAP. The DNA for the CDR3 is TGTGCTAGTGGTTTGGGAGTAAATCAGCCCCAGCATTTT. This sequence encodes CASGLGVNQPQHF.

This clonotype was observed a few times. This rearrangement joins TRBV6-2 or TRBV6-3 to TRBJ2-3, with D hard to call. The CDR3 length is 14 residues. The V end was cut by 2 bases, the J end by 5 bases, with 11 bases between. The germline gives CDR1 MNHEY, CDR2 SVGEGT. CDR3 protein: CASSYTLLEDTQYF. CDR3 bases: TGTGCCAGCAGTTACACTCTCCTTGAAGATACGCAGTATTTT.

This clonotype was seen only a few times. V is TRBV4-3 and J is TRBJ2-6, with D unclear. V dropped 0 bases and J dropped 1 base, with 10 bases sitting between them. The CDR3 sequence is 17 residues long. Germline CDR1 LGHNA, CDR2 YSLEER. The CDR3 region has the DNA TGCGCCAGCAGCCAAGATCCGGGTTGGTCTGGGGCCAACGTCCTGACTTTC. Its protein product is CASSQDPGWSGANVLTF.

This clonotype was recorded at least ten times. The chain uses TRBV6-2 or TRBV6-3 and TRBJ1-5; 9 positions agree with TRBD1. This CDR3 is 19 amino acids long. V shed 0 bases and J 3 bases; nucleotides not matched to a gene: 12. The germline gives CDR1 MNHEY, CDR2 SVGEGT. CDR3 region: CASSYSRDREVGNNQPQHF. In DNA form, the CDR3 reads TGTGCCAGCAGTTACTCGAGGGACAGGGAAGTAGGAAACAATCAGCCCCAGCATTTT.

The rearrangement uses TRBV15 and TRBJ2-3; 7 nucleotides match TRBD2. V was pared by 3 bases and J by 5 bases, with 17 bases of the junction left unmatched. Germline CDR1 LNHNV, CDR2 YYDKDF (reference sequence). CDR3 length: 18 amino acids. CDR3: CATSRPLKRDSPLDTQYF. The CDR3 region has the DNA TGTGCCACCAGCAGGCCCCTCAAGCGGGACTCCCCGTTAGATACGCAGTATTTT.

This clonotype was counted at least ten times. The chain is built from TRBV7-9 and TRBJ2-3, with D uncertain. V lost 8 bases to trimming and J lost 4 bases, with 7 bases between them. Germline assignment: CDR1 SEHNR and CDR2 FQNEAQ (reference sequence). This CDR3 is 11 amino acids long. CDR3 bases: TGTGCCAGCGAACCGCCAGATACGCAGTATTTT. Protein: CASEPPDTQYF.

The V gene is TRBV12-3 or TRBV12-4, the J gene TRBJ2-7; D is ambiguous. This CDR3 comprises 13 residues. The V gene lost 6 bases and the J gene lost 1 base, with 10 bases spanning the gap. The CDR3 is CASRFQESYEQYF. CDR3 nucleotides: TGTGCCAGCAGATTTCAGGAATCCTACGAGCAGTACTTC.

This rearrangement joins TRBV12-3 or TRBV12-4 to TRBJ1-1; possible D gene TRBD1, 5 bases. The CDR3 runs to 15 residues. V lost 6 bases and J 4 bases, leaving 18 bases between the germline ends. For the CDR3, the DNA is TGTGCCAGCAGGTCGCCCGGGACCGGGAGCACTGAAGCTTTCTTT. It encodes CASRSPGTGSTEAFF.

J is TRBJ2-2 and V is TRBV9; no clear D gene. Germline lookup yields CDR1 SGDLS and CDR2 YYNGEE. V shed 1 base and J shed 0 bases, with 4 bases lying between them. CDR3 length equals 14 residues. The CDR3 loop reads CASSVQANTGELFF. In DNA, the CDR3 is TGTGCCAGCAGCGTACAAGCGAACACCGGGGAGCTGTTTTTT.

In this sample, this clonotype turned up once. The V gene is TRBV24-1, the J gene TRBJ1-1; D is ambiguous. The V gene's germline CDR1 is KGHDR and CDR2 SFDVKD. This CDR3 comprises 14 residues. Trimming removed 2 bases at V and 6 bases at J, with 12 bases between. Written as DNA, the CDR3 is TGTGCCACCAGTGATTCAGGCCTTGGAGCTGAAGCTTTCTTT. Its protein product is CATSDSGLGAEAFF.

The CDR3 coding sequence is TGTGCCTCCAGTCGGTTACCTTACAATGAGCAGTTCTTC. This encodes CASSRLPYNEQFF. The chain joins TRBV2 to TRBJ2-1; the D is unclear. Between the trimmed V and J ends, which lost 11 bases and 4 bases, there was a span of 15 bases. This CDR3 spans 13 amino acids. CDR1 SNHLY and CDR2 FYNNEI come from the germline V gene.

The gene calls are TRBV5-1 and TRBJ2-6; TRBD1 is a possible D gene (5 bases). Between the trimmed V and J ends, which lost 4 bases and 0 bases, there was a span of 11 bases. This CDR3 has 16 amino acids. In germline, CDR1 is SGHRS, CDR2 YFSETQ. The CDR3 reads CASSTDISSGANVLTF. CDR3 DNA: TGCGCCAGCAGCACGGACATTTCCTCTGGGGCCAACGTCCTGACTTTC.